This T cell receptor delta chain is from a study of in vitro expanded adult blood gammadelta T cells (dated by TCRdb to 2020 to 2021). With regard to the full study: Sort purity ranged from about 94% to 100% Vgamma9Vdelta2 cells among T cells. The TCR repertoire analysis included three subjects. The study compared the TCR repertoire of Vgamma9Vdelta2 T cells expanded in vitro with a mistletoe-extract drug against those expanded with HMBPP or zoledronate. For every donor, cells were stimulated separately with HMBPP, zoledronate or AbnobaViscum P, and the TRG and TRD CDR3 repertoires from each condition were sequenced. Overall study outcomes, separate from this receptor: The TRDV2 repertoire shared between treatments was found to be private to each donor, and TRD repertoires were clustered by subject rather than by stimulant in multidimensional scaling. All repertoires derived from in vitro expanded cultures of healthy donor cells, not from mistletoe-treated patients. AbnobaViscum P-expanded Vgamma9Vdelta2 repertoires showed CDR3 length, diversity and J usage similar to HMBPP- and zoledronate-expanded repertoires, suggesting a polyclonal response. Top TRGV9 CDR3 clonotypes were largely public, being shared across donors and across all three stimulation conditions.

Libraries came from 5' RACE. For each sample, RNA was extracted from some 10,000 sorted cells with the RNeasy Micro Kit. Libraries were built by template-switch reverse transcription followed by PCR amplification of the CDR3gamma and CDR3delta regions. Amplicons were sequenced on an Illumina MiSeq using the V2 300 kit, producing 150 bp paired-end reads. The source study handled its data this way. FastQC version 0.11.8 was used to assess read quality. MiXCR version 3.0.3 was used to build CDR3 sequences by aligning reads to GenBank TRG or TRD reference genes. MiXCR ran with default parameters, except that TRDD assembly used 3 instead of 5 consecutive nucleotides. Repertoire analyses, including normalized Shannon-Wiener diversity, clonotype tracking and multidimensional scaling, were performed with VDJtools version 1.2.1 under default settings. Out-of-frame CDR3 sequences and those containing stop codons were excluded from analysis. TCRdb reanalyzed the public reads with the CATT caller, and identical DNA sequences were merged afterwards. The V and J calls were not made by the authors but by TCRdb's processing. The sample table records about 680 delta-chain clones; roughly 52% of these occur just once. The ten largest clones add up to 24% of the sample.

The table lists this clone with a count of one. It lacks a known antigen. A far larger clone is just one base off, so this is likely a read error. This specimen's treatment or condition label, interpreted: microbial phosphoantigen (E)-4-hydroxy-3-methyl-but-2-enyl pyrophosphate, about 10 nM. Following expansion, live CD3+ TCRgammadelta+ Vgamma9+ Vdelta2+ T cells were FACS-sorted using a FACS Aria III. PBMC were exposed to 9 to 10 nM HMBPP for one day and then washed three times before expansion. Cultures were expanded over around 13 days, and IL-2 was replenished every 3 to 4 days. Once the one-day stimulant pulse was over, the cells were washed three times and then cultured in medium that contained about 100 U/mL IL-2. Peripheral blood mononuclear cells were isolated by Lymphoprep gradient centrifugation and cryopreserved in liquid nitrogen before culture. CDR1 and CDR2 were assigned from the germline V gene as TSWWSYY and QGS. Counted from cysteine to phenylalanine, this CDR3 has 19 amino acids. Only CDR3 DNA is held: 57 bases, read in frame from base 1.

This TCR came from an adult in good health. Sequenced material: gamma-delta T cells from peripheral blood expanded in culture, taken from an in vitro culture stimulated with HMBPP. The chain uses TRDV1 and TRDJ1; 9 central bases correspond to TRDD3. The CDR3 loop reads CSATDWGTQPTRYTNKLIF. The nucleotides are TGCTCCGCTACGGACTGGGGGACCCAGCCCACAAGGTACACCAATAAACTCATCTTT.